This T cell receptor (beta chain) is drawn from a study of blood T cell repertoires in COVID-19. Some clones are missing from TCRdb's copy, which holds only in-frame ones; the method was immunoSEQ multiplex PCR. The repertoire holds 250,000 to 400,000 clones, with roughly 90% as singletons. Trimming cost V 6 bases and J 10 bases; bases outside gene matches: 13. Per germline, CDR1 LGHDT and CDR2 YNNKEL (reference sequence). This CDR3 is 16 amino acids long. The sequenced material came from PBMCs or T cells enriched from blood (not recorded which). The chain recombines TRBV3-1 (or the pseudogene TRBV3-2) with TRBJ1-6, with 9 bases aligning to TRBD1. The receptor was derived from a man aged 55 to 69 who had recovered from COVID-19. CDR3 sequence: CASRQNRGRESSPLHF. CDR3 coding DNA: TGTGCCAGCAGACAAAACAGGGGGCGCGAGTCGTCACCCCTCCACTTT.